Following are 23 T cell receptor beta chains from one sample sequenced in a study of shared clonotypes between healthy human individuals. Libraries were prepared by immunoSEQ multiplex PCR; TCRdb keeps only in-frame clonotypes and omits some of them. In the table there are 400,000 or so clones, 95% to 97% of which are singletons. The material sequenced was memory CD8+ T cells sorted from blood. This sample's subset: CD45RO+ cells pooled with CCR7-negative TemRA cells. The receptors originated from a man aged 25-45 years in good health.

The rearrangement links TRBV18 to TRBJ1-3; D gene uncertain. Trimming took off 1 base at V and 2 bases at J, with 6 bases between the two ends. CDR1 and CDR2 (germline): KGHSH, LQKENI. This CDR3 spans 14 amino acids. In nucleotides, the CDR3 is TGTGCCAGCTCACCACAGGATACTGGAAACACCATATATTTT. Translated: CASSPQDTGNTIYF.

The chain uses TRBV27 and TRBJ1-3; 7 nucleotides align to TRBD1. The CDR3 spans 15 residues. Germline loops: CDR1 MNHEY, CDR2 SMNVEV (reference sequence). V shed 4 bases and J 4 bases; nucleotides not matched to a gene: 7. The chain's CDR3 is CASSSRRGTGNTIYF. DNA for the CDR3: TGTGCCAGCAGTTCACGCAGGGGGACGGGAAACACCATATATTTT.

The CDR3 DNA sequence: TGTGCCAGCAGCTTAATATGGAGGGCCATGTACAATGAGCAGTTCTTC. Amino acid sequence: CASSLIWRAMYNEQFF. This rearrangement joins TRBV7-2 to TRBJ2-1; a possible D gene is TRBD2 (6 bases). The germline V gene encodes CDR1 SGHTA and CDR2 FQGNSA. This CDR3 spans 16 amino acids. With 2 bases removed from V and 4 bases from J, the gap between germline ends came to 15 bases.

The rearrangement links TRBV15 to TRBJ2-7; tentative D call: TRBD1 (6 bases). Germline V gene data show CDR1 as LNHNV and CDR2 as YYDKDF (reference sequence). V was trimmed by 3 bases and J by 3 bases, leaving 18 bases between them. This CDR3 spans 16 amino acids. The CDR3 bases are TGTGCCACCAGCAGCCAACCGACGGGACACAACTACGAGCAGTACTTC. It specifies CATSSQPTGHNYEQYF.

The chain employs TRBV7-2 and TRBJ2-7; 13 nucleotides match TRBD2. CDR1 SGHTA and CDR2 FQGNSA come from the germline V gene. The length of the CDR3 is 14 residues. The V gene end was trimmed by 3 bases and the J gene end by 5 bases; junction bases not matched to a gene: 1. The CDR3: CASSFGTSGNEQYF. Written as DNA, the CDR3 is TGTGCCAGCAGCTTTGGGACTAGCGGGAACGAGCAGTACTTC.

The rearrangement joins TRBV25-1 to TRBJ2-1; D is unresolved. Germline values: CDR1 MGHDK, CDR2 SYGVNS. V gave up 3 bases and J gave up 0 bases, with 6 bases separating them. The CDR3 covers 14 residues. The CDR3 DNA is TGTGCCAGCAGTGATTCTAGCTCCTACAATGAGCAGTTCTTC. Its protein product is CASSDSSSYNEQFF.

The chain has TRBV7-6 and TRBJ2-3; 10 positions agree with TRBD1. The V gene end was trimmed by 5 bases and the J gene end by 0 bases; junction bases not matched to a gene: 5. From germline, CDR1 is SGHVS and CDR2 FNYEAQ. CDR3 length equals 16 residues. The CDR3 loop is CASSPGQGGSTDTQYF. CDR3 nucleotides: TGTGCCAGCAGCCCAGGACAGGGGGGTAGCACAGATACGCAGTATTTT.

The CDR3 loop reads CASSRDRGYTGELFF. For the CDR3, the DNA is TGTGCCAGCAGTAGGGACAGGGGGTACACCGGGGAGCTGTTTTTT. This chain connects TRBV28 to TRBJ2-2; 11 bases line up with TRBD1. This CDR3 is built from 15 residues. The V segment lost 5 bases and the J segment 3 bases; nucleotides outside the gene matches: 2. Germline CDR1 MDHEN, CDR2 SYDVKM.

This sequence joins TRBV6-5 and TRBJ2-7; D remains ambiguous. Per germline, CDR1 MNHEY and CDR2 SVGAGI. The V end lost 4 bases, the J end lost 7 bases, and 8 bases lay between the germline ends. The CDR3 is made up of 11 amino acids. This chain's CDR3 is CASSWGREQYF. The CDR3 DNA is TGTGCCAGCAGTTGGGGTAGGGAGCAGTACTTC.

The chain recombines TRBV5-5 with TRBJ2-5; D is perhaps TRBD1 (5 bases). The V gene's germline CDR1 is SGHKS and CDR2 YYEKEE (reference sequence). Trimming removed 4 bases from V and 5 bases from J, with 18 bases in between. This CDR3 spans 15 amino acids. The CDR3 here is CASSPFLQEGETQYF. The DNA of the CDR3 is TGTGCCAGCAGCCCCTTTTTACAGGAAGGCGAGACCCAGTACTTC.

The rearrangement links TRBV5-1 to TRBJ2-3; TRBD2 might be the D (6 bases). The germline V and J ends were trimmed by 2 bases and 1 base, with 8 bases remaining between them. CDR1 and CDR2 (germline): SGHRS, YFSETQ. The CDR3 runs 14 residues. CDR3 residues: CASSLLARTDTQYF. Written as DNA, the CDR3 is TGCGCCAGCAGCTTACTAGCCCGCACAGATACGCAGTATTTT.

This sequence joins TRBV2 and TRBJ2-7; TRBD2 aligns across 14 bases. V shed 6 bases and J 0 bases; nucleotides not matched to a gene: 1. Germline CDR1 and CDR2: SNHLY and FYNNEI. This CDR3 contains 15 residues. The CDR3 sequence is CASRGTSGSSYEQYF. The CDR3, as DNA: TGTGCCAGCAGGGGGACTAGCGGGAGCTCCTACGAGCAGTACTTC.

This clone is a singleton in its sample. V gene TRBV4-2 combines with J gene TRBJ1-2, with D perhaps TRBD1 (5 bases). The CDR3 consists of 16 residues. Germline V gene sequence: CDR1 LGHNA, CDR2 YNFKEQ. V was cut by 0 bases and J by 0 bases, with 11 bases left in between. CDR3 loop: CASSQDGAGTNYGYTF. The CDR3 region has the DNA TGTGCCAGCAGCCAAGATGGTGCAGGGACTAACTATGGCTACACCTTC.

This clone came up once. This sequence joins TRBV7-9 and TRBJ2-5; 7 nucleotides match TRBD1. V shed 4 bases and J 2 bases; nucleotides not matched to a gene: 7. CDR3 size: 15 residues. CDR1 SEHNR and CDR2 FQNEAQ come from the germline V gene (reference sequence). CDR3 in amino acids: CASSSPGTEQETQYF. The CDR3 DNA is TGTGCCAGCAGCTCCCCCGGGACAGAACAAGAGACCCAGTACTTC.

This sequence joins TRBV11-2 and TRBJ2-7, with 8 bases matching TRBD1. Germline loops: CDR1 SGHAT, CDR2 FQNNGV. The CDR3 sequence is 13 residues long. The V and J ends lost 0 bases and 6 bases, in that order; junction bases with no gene match: 1. The CDR3 reads CASSLDRGREQYF. Written as DNA, the CDR3 is TGTGCCAGCAGCTTAGACAGGGGGCGCGAGCAGTACTTC.

The chain joins TRBV28 to TRBJ1-2; 7 bases are a match to TRBD1. Looked up from germline, CDR1 is MDHEN and CDR2 is SYDVKM. Trimming at V came to 3 bases and at J to 4 bases, leaving 14 bases not matched to a gene. The CDR3 is made up of 17 amino acids. CDR3: CASSFGVGDSGFYGYTF. The CDR3 DNA is TGTGCCAGCAGTTTTGGCGTGGGGGACAGCGGCTTCTATGGCTACACCTTC.

The V gene is TRBV19, the J gene TRBJ1-5, with unresolved D. The CDR3 is made up of 13 amino acids. Germline CDR1 LNHDA, CDR2 SQIVND (reference sequence). V gave up 6 bases and J gave up 4 bases, with 10 bases separating them. CDR3 loop: CASRQVGNQPQHF. As DNA, the CDR3 is TGTGCCAGTAGGCAAGTGGGGAATCAGCCCCAGCATTTT.

This clone was recorded only once. The chain couples TRBV25-1 to TRBJ2-3; 7 bases fit TRBD1. The CDR3 extends over 13 amino acids. The junction had 7 bases not matched to a gene; V was cut back by 8 bases and J by 5 bases. The germline V gene encodes CDR1 MGHDK and CDR2 SYGVNS. The CDR3 DNA reads TGTGCCAGCGATACAGGGGCGGGAGATACGCAGTATTTT. Protein product: CASDTGAGDTQYF.

This sequence joins TRBV2 and TRBJ1-5; 9 nucleotides line up with TRBD1. The CDR3 is 15 residues long. Germline V lookup: CDR1 SNHLY, CDR2 FYNNEI. The junction had 6 bases not matched to a gene; V was cut back by 7 bases and J by 2 bases. CDR3 nucleotides: TGTGCCAGCAAGGACGGGGACAGGGGCAATCAGCCCCAGCATTTT. Protein product: CASKDGDRGNQPQHF.

The chain couples TRBV7-9 to TRBJ1-2; no reliable D call. Looked up from germline, CDR1 is SEHNR and CDR2 is FQNEAQ (reference sequence). The CDR3 covers 15 residues. V gave up 1 base and J gave up 2 bases, with 11 bases separating them. Here the CDR3 reads CASSLDRDPNYGYTF. In nucleotides, the CDR3 is TGTGCCAGCAGCTTAGATAGGGATCCCAACTATGGCTACACCTTC.

CDR3 in amino acids: CASGLNYNEQFF. The CDR3 coding sequence is TGTGCCAGCGGACTGAACTACAATGAGCAGTTCTTC. The genes are TRBV27 and TRBJ2-1, with D perhaps matching TRBD2 (5 bases). Germline V gene lookup returns CDR1 MNHEY and CDR2 SMNVEV (reference sequence). Trimming cost V 8 bases and J 3 bases, with 8 bases left between them. The length of the CDR3 is 12 residues.

The chain uses TRBV27 and TRBJ2-1; no firm D call. The CDR3 is made up of 16 amino acids. V lost 4 bases and J 8 bases, leaving 21 bases between the germline ends. Germline-derived CDR1 and CDR2 are MNHEY and SMNVEV (reference sequence). CDR3 loop: CASSSYDPRSDDEQFF. CDR3 DNA sequence: TGTGCCAGCAGTTCCTACGACCCTAGGAGCGACGATGAGCAGTTCTTC.

The V gene is TRBV2, the J gene TRBJ2-1; 8 bases are a match to TRBD2. The CDR3 spans 13 residues. Looked up from germline, CDR1 is SNHLY and CDR2 is FYNNEI. The junction had 4 bases not matched to a gene; V was cut back by 8 bases and J by 4 bases. This chain's CDR3 is CASGAGAYNEQFF. CDR3 bases: TGTGCCAGCGGAGCGGGAGCGTACAATGAGCAGTTCTTC.